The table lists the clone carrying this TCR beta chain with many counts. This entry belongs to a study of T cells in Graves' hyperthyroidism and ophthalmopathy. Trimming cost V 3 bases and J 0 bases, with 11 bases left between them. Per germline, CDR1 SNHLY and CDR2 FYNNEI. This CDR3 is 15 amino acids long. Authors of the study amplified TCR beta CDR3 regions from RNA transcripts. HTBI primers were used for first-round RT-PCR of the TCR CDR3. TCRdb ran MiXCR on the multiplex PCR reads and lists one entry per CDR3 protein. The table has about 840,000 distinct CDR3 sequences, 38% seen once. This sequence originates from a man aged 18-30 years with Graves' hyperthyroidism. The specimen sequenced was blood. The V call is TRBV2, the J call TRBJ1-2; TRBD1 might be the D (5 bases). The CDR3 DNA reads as TGTGCCAGCAGTGACCCCAGGGTCTCTAACTATGGCTACACCTTC. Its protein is CASSDPRVSNYGYTF.